This T cell receptor beta chain was sequenced during a study of blood T cell repertoires in COVID-19. At the level of the study: The origin of the acute and convalescent COVID-19 samples was the United States, Italy and Spain.

Measured with immunoSEQ multiplex PCR; TCRdb has only the in-frame clones, and not every one. The table has about 260,000 clones, approximately 91% seen once. V lost 6 bases, J lost 8 bases, and 6 bases stayed unmatched. Germline V gene lookup returns CDR1 MNHEY and CDR2 SVGAGI. The CDR3 runs to 13 residues. The sample was peripheral blood. This chain uses TRBV6-5 with TRBJ1-4; 7 nucleotides line up with TRBD1. The receptor's source is a person aged 18 to 30 with COVID-19, enrolled during active disease. The CDR3 nucleotides read TGTGCCAGCAGGAAGGGGGCCGGGGAAAAACTGTTTTTT. Translated: CASRKGAGEKLFF.